This paragraph covers one TCR beta chain sequence. No antigen is known for it. A far bigger clonotype differs at one base, so this is likely a read error. The read ends 3 residues early relative to the CDR3; the germline J gene fills the gap. Equivalent amounts of genomic DNA from CVID and control samples were used as sequencing input. For every sample, a 60 bp segment covering the rearranged TCRbeta CDR3 region was amplified and then sequenced. The immunoSEQ assay, a bias-corrected multiplex PCR combined with high-throughput sequencing, was used to amplify TCRbeta. As for the authors' bioinformatics: Each unique nucleotide sequence was treated as a clone and annotated with V, D and J genes, copy number and frequency. Sequences were labeled productive if in frame, and non-productive if out of frame or containing stop codons. As previously described, clonality was computed from Shannon's entropy. Mean CDR3 Kyte-Doolittle hydropathy was derived from the predicted amino acid sequences of productive clones. Using the R hclust function, scaled V gene usage was clustered hierarchically with Manhattan distance and complete linkage. Clone sharing by CDR3 amino acid sequence was assessed by resampling 12 repertoires per group over 100 rounds. The repertoires were searched for 55 to 75 published EBV-specific and 245 published CMV-specific TCRbeta sequences. A couple of CVID samples yielding fewer than 10,000 sequences were excluded from analysis, leaving 42 CVID repertoires. TCRdb retrieved this table from immuneACCESS and kept in-frame rearrangements only. Not all clones are present; in checked studies, unresolved V genes account for under half, and no reason is known for the remainder. V and J calls and clone size are those listed in that table; D and trimming were worked out from the DNA. The table shows about 34,000 clones here, with no singletons. 6.7% of the sample is taken by the ten largest.

This specimen comes from a study of T cell clonality in common variable immunodeficiency (dated by TCRdb to the mid-2010s). Study-wide findings and limitations: The authors noted that sequencing repertoires of T cell subpopulations would be needed to clarify what caused the increased clonality in CVID. Patient heterogeneity within the CVID cohort put limits on correlating repertoire features with clinical complications. Healthy controls shared more TCRbeta clones with each other than CVID subjects shared among themselves (p < 0.0001). Even though DNA input was equal, the average per sample came to roughly 80,000 unique sequences for controls compared with about 31,547 for CVID samples. Compared with healthy controls, CVID subjects showed increased TCRbeta clonality (t-test p = 0.018), a feature most characteristic of about a third of subjects. Reportedly, TCRbeta sequences from CVID had fewer deletions and N-nucleotide insertions, and highly modified clones with 13 or more V deletions were absent from CVID.

The CDR3 spans 13 residues, from the cysteine through the phenylalanine. The DNA shown is the part of the CDR3 that was read: 30 bases, in frame from base 1. For this chain, trimming is 5 bases at the V end and 8 bases at the J end, and the number of junction bases without a gene match is 6. CDR1 and CDR2 (SGHTA, FQGNSA) derive from the germline V gene. CVID was diagnosed by standard criteria: serum IgG, IgA and/or IgM reduced below normal range, plus specific antibody deficiency. There were approximately 46 subjects in the CVID group (around 30 male and 15 female), ranging in age from roughly 9 to 64 years, with a mean age of around 39. Most CVID patients and most healthy controls were of Caucasian heritage. At the time of study participation, every CVID subject had been on replacement immunoglobulin therapy for at least one year. At the time of blood collection, no CVID subject was ill or was being treated with immunomodulatory or immunosuppressive medication. From each donor, about 5 to 8.5 ml of heparinized peripheral whole blood was collected. Genomic DNA from adults with common variable immune deficiency (CVID) and from healthy adult controls was used to sequence TCRbeta CDR3 repertoires. Diluted blood was density-centrifuged over Hypaque 1077 or Ficoll-Paque to isolate peripheral blood mononuclear cells. Genomic DNA was obtained from unsorted mononuclear cells through either Qiagen column purification or a centrifugation-based method.

The sample consisted of peripheral blood mononuclear cells. The sequence came from a human donor with common variable immunodeficiency. The chain is made from TRBV7-2 and TRBJ2-1; 7 bases in the junction line up with TRBD2. The CDR3 region reads CASSPSGMDEQFF. The CDR3 DNA, read in part, is TGTGCCAGCAGCCCCAGCGGGATGGATGAG.